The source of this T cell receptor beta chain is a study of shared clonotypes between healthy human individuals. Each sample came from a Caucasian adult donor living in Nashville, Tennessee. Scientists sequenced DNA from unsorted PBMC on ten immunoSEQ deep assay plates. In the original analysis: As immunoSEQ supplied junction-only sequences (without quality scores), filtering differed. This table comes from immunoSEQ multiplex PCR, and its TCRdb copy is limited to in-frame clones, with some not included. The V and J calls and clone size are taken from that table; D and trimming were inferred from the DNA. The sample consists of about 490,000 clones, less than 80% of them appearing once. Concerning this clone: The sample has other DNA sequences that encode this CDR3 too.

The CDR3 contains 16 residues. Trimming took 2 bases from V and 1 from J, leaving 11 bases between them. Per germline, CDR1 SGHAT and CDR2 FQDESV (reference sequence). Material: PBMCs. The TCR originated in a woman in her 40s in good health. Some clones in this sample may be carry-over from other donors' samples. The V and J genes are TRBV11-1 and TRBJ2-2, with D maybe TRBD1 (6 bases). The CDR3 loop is CASSLYRGRNTGELFF. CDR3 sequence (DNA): TGTGCCAGCAGCTTATATAGGGGGAGGAACACCGGGGAGCTGTTTTTT.